This entry describes one T cell receptor (beta chain). The treatment is: oral pan-JAK inhibitor, 5-10 mg twice daily. The CDR3 extends over 13 amino acids. CDR1 is SGHAT, CDR2 FQDESV, per germline (reference sequence). V was shortened by 3 bases and J by 3 bases, with 9 bases between the two germline ends. Extracted RNA was reverse transcribed into cDNA, the sequencing template. Sequenced by immunoSEQ multiplex PCR; TCRdb stores in-frame clones only, minus some. The table has more than 90,000 clones, about 61% seen once; the top ten hold approximately 31%. This sample stems from a study of CD8+ T cells in alopecia areata.

The sample here was CD8+ T cells sorted from blood, taken at week 4, from a patient treated with tofacitinib. The chain combines TRBV11-1 with TRBJ2-7; no clear D. The source is a human donor with alopecia areata. The CDR3: CASSLSSDYEQYF. The CDR3 region has the DNA TGTGCCAGCAGCTTGAGTTCCGACTACGAGCAGTACTTC. Full variable domain (rest looked up from reference TRBV11-1 and TRBJ2-7): EAEVAQSPRYKITEKSQAVAFWCDPISGHATLYWYRQILGQGPELLVQFQDESVVDDSQLPKDRFSAERLKGVDSTLKIQPAELGDSAMYLCASSLSSDYEQYFGPGTRLTVT.